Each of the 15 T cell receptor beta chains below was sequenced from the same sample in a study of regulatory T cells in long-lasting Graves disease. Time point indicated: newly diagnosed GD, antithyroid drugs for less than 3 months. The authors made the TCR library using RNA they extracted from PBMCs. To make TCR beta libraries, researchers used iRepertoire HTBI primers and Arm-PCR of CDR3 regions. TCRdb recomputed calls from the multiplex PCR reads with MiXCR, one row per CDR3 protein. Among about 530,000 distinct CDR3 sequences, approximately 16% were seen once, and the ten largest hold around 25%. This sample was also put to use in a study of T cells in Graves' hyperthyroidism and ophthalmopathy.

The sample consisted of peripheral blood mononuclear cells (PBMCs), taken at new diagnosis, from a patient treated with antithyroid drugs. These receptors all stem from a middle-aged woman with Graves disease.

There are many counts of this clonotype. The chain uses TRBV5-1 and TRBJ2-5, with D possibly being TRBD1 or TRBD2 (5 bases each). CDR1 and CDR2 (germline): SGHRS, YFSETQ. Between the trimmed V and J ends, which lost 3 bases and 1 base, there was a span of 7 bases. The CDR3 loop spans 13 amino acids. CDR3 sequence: CASSWGSQETQYF. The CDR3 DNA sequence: TGCGCCAGCAGCTGGGGGTCCCAAGAGACCCAGTACTTC.

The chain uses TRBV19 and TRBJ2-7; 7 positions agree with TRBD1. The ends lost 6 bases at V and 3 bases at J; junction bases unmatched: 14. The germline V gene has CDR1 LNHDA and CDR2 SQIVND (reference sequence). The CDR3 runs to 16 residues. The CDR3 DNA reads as TGTGCCAGTAGCAAAACTCCGGGACAGAGCATCTACGAGCAGTACTTC. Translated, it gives CASSKTPGQSIYEQYF.

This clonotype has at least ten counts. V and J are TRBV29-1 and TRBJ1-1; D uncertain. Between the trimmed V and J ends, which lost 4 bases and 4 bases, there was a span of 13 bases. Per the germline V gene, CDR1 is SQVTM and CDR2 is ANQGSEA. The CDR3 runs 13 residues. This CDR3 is CSVGDGFGTEAFF. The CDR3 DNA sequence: TGCAGCGTTGGAGACGGGTTCGGCACTGAAGCTTTCTTT.

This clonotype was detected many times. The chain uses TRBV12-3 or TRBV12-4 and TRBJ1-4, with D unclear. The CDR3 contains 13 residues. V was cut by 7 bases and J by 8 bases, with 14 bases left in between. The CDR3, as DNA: TGTGCCAGCACTTACGGGGTAGGGGAAAAACTGTTTTTT. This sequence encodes CASTYGVGEKLFF.

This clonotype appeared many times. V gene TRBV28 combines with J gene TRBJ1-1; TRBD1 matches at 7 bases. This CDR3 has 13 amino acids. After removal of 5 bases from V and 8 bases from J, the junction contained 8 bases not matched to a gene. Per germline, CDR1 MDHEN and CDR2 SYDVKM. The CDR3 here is CASSARTGSEAFF. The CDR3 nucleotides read TGTGCCAGCAGTGCAAGGACAGGATCCGAAGCTTTCTTT.

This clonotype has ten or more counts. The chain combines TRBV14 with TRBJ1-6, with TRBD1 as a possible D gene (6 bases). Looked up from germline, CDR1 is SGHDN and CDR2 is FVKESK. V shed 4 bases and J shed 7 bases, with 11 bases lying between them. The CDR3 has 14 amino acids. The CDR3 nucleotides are TGTGCCAGCAGCCGGGACACCCGAAATTCACCCCTCCACTTT. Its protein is CASSRDTRNSPLHF.

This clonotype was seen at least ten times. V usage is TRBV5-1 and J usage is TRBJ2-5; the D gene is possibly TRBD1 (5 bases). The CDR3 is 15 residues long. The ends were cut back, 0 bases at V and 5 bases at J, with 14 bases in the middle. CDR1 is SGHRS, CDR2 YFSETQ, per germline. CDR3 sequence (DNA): TGCGCCAGCAGCTTGGTTGCAGGGATGGGGGAGACCCAGTACTTC. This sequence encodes CASSLVAGMGETQYF.

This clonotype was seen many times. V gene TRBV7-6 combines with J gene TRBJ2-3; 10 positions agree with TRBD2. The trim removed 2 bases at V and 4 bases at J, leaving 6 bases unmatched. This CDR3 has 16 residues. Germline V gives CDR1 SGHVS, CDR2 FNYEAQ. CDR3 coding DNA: TGTGCCAGCAGCTTAAGGGCTAGCGGGGGCGCAGATACGCAGTATTTT. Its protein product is CASSLRASGGADTQYF.

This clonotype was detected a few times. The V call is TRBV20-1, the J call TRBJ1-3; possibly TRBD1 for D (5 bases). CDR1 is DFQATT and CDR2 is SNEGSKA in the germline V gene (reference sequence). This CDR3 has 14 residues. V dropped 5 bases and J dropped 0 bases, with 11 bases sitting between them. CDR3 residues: CSAPSQGSGNTIYF. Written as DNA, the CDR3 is TGCAGTGCTCCCTCCCAGGGCTCTGGAAACACCATATATTTT.

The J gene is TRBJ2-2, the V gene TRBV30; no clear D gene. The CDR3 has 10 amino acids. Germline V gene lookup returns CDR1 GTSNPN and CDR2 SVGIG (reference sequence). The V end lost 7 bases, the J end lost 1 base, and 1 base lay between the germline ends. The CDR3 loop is CALNTGELFF. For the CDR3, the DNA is TGTGCCTTGAACACCGGGGAGCTGTTTTTT.

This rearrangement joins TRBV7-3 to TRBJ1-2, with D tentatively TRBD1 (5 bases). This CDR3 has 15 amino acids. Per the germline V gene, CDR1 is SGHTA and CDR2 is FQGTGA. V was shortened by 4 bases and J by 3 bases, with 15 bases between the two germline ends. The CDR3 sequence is CASSSLGRVDYGYTF. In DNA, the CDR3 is TGTGCCAGCAGCTCCCTGGGCAGGGTGGACTATGGCTACACCTTC.

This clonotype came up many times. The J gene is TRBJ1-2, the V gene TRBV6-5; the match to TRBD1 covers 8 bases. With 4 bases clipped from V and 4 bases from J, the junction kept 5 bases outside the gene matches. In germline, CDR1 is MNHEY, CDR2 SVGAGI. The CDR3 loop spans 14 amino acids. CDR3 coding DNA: TGTGCCAGCAGTTCTCCGACAGGGGCCTATGGCTACACCTTC. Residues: CASSSPTGAYGYTF.

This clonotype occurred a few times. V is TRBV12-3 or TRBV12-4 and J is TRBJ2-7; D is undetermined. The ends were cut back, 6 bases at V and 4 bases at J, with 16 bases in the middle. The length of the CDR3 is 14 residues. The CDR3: CASRPNPKPYEQYF. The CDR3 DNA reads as TGTGCCAGCAGACCGAACCCGAAACCTTACGAGCAGTACTTC.

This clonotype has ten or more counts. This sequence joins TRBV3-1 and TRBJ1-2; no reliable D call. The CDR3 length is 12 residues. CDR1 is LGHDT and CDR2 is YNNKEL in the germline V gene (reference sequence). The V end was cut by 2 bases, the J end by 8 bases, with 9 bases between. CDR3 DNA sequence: TGTGCCAGCAGCCAACCCCTCGGGGGCTACACCTTC. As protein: CASSQPLGGYTF.

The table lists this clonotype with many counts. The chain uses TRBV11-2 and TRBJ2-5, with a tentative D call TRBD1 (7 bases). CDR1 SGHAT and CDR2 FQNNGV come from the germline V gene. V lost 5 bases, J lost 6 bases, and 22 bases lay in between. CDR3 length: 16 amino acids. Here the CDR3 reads CASSPQGGTGRQTQYF. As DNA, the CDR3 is TGTGCCAGCAGCCCTCAGGGGGGTACTGGGAGGCAGACCCAGTACTTC.